This TCR beta chain emerged from a study of graft-versus-host responses after intestinal transplantation. Overall study: All recipients were transplanted with multivisceral, liver-intestinal, or isolated intestinal grafts. Anti-thymocyte globulin served as induction for all recipients, who then took tacrolimus and steroids for about 3 years.

Study outcomes and limitations: Some GvH clones appeared in ileal mucosa or blood before recipient bone marrow. Early declines in HvG clones that occurred post-transplant were associated with peak circulating GvH clone levels.

In regard to this clone: The antigen is undetermined.

The germline V gene has CDR1 MGHRA and CDR2 YSYEKL. The CDR3 length is 15 residues. Trimming shortened V by 1 base and J by 6 bases, and 12 bases separated the two germline ends. Assay used: immunoSEQ multiplex PCR; TCRdb lists only in-frame clones, some missing. The sample comprises 71,000 or so clones, 90% of which are singletons, and roughly 1.3% rests with the top ten. The V call is TRBV4-1, the J call TRBJ2-2; D perhaps matches TRBD2 (7 bases). The clonotype originates from a human donor who received an intestinal transplant. The sample consisted of unstimulated CD8+ T cells sorted from spleen or lymph node cells, taken before intestinal transplant. The CDR3 bases are TGCGCCAGCAGCCAAGTAGGAGGGGGGGCCGGGGAGCTGTTTTTT. Translated, it gives CASSQVGGGAGELFF.